Given below is one T cell receptor (beta chain) in context. The sample originates from a study of blood T cell repertoires in COVID-19. Study background: Some COVID-19 samples were acute and others convalescent; all came from the United States, Italy and Spain. Sample material is recorded as cDNA or gDNA derived from T cells, B-cell-depleted T cells, or PBMCs.

The CDR3 is made up of 13 amino acids. After removal of 6 bases from V and 6 bases from J, the junction contained 3 bases not matched to a gene. Looked up from germline, CDR1 is SNHLY and CDR2 is FYNNEI. In the original analysis: Amplification from reference gene primers served as the basis for estimated nucleated cell counts. Only in-frame clones appear in the TCRdb table, and some are missing; sequencing was by immunoSEQ multiplex PCR. V, J and clone size derive from that table, while D and trimming were established from the DNA sequence. Of about 59,000 clones listed, about 85% are singletons. The rearrangement links TRBV2 to TRBJ2-1; 9 positions match TRBD2. The sample taken for sequencing was peripheral blood. The sequence was obtained from a woman of 80 years or more with acute or convalescent COVID-19. The CDR3 region is CASRSSGGNEQFF. The CDR3 DNA reads TGTGCCAGCAGGAGTAGCGGGGGCAATGAGCAGTTCTTC.